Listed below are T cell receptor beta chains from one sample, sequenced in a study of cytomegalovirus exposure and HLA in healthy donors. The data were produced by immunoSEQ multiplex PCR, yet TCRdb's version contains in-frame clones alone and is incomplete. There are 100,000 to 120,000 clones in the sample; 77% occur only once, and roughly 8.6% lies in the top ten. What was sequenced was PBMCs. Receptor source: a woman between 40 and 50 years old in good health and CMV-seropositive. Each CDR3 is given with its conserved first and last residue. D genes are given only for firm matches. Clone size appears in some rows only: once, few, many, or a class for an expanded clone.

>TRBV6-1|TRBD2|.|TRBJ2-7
CASSEAGGPTHEQYF
TGTGCCAGCAGTGAGGCGGGAGGGCCAACCCACGAGCAGTACTTC
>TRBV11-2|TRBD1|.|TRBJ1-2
CASSLGRDRIYGYTF
TGTGCCAGCAGCCTCGGCCGGGACAGGATCTATGGCTACACCTTC
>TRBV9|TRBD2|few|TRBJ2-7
CASSARPAGPTYEQYF
TGTGCCAGCAGCGCCCGACCAGCGGGGCCTACCTACGAGCAGTACTTC
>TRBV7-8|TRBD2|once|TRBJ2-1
CASSLDDAGGNYNEQFF
TGTGCCAGCAGCTTAGACGATGCGGGGGGGAATTACAATGAGCAGTTCTTC
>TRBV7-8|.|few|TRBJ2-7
CASSLELRSYEQYF
TGTGCCAGCAGCTTAGAGTTGAGGTCGTACGAGCAGTACTTC
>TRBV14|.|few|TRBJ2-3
CASSQDLGEDTQYF
TGTGCCAGCAGCCAAGACCTAGGAGAAGATACGCAGTATTTT
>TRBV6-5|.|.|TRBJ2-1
CASAGRRYNEQFF
TGTGCCAGCGCGGGACGGAGGTACAATGAGCAGTTCTTC
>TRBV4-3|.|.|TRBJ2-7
CASSQDPGEYEQYF
TGCGCCAGCAGCCAAGATCCGGGGGAGTACGAGCAGTACTTC
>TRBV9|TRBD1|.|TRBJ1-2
CASSVMGQTYGYTF
TGTGCCAGCAGCGTAATGGGACAGACCTATGGCTACACCTTC
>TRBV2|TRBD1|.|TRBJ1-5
CASSGTGRQPQHF
TGTGCCAGCAGTGGGACAGGGCGGCAGCCCCAGCATTTT
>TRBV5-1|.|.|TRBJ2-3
CASSLTVESTDTQYF
TGCGCCAGCAGCTTGACGGTAGAGAGCACAGATACGCAGTATTTT
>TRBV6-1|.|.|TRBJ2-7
CASSTEAYEQYF
TGTGCCAGCTCGACTGAAGCCTACGAGCAGTACTTC
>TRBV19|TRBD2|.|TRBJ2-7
CASRPGGSYEQYF
TGTGCCAGTAGGCCGGGAGGTTCCTACGAGCAGTACTTC
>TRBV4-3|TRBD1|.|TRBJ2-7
CASSQGGGTGMYEQYF
TGCGCCAGCAGCCAAGGGGGAGGGACAGGGATGTACGAGCAGTACTTC
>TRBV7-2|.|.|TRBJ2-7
CASKPTISTYEQYF
TGTGCCAGCAAACCGACAATCAGCACTTACGAGCAGTACTTC
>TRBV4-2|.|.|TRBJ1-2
CASSQDLRGKGANYGYTF
TGTGCCAGCAGCCAAGATCTAAGGGGGAAGGGGGCTAACTATGGCTACACCTTC
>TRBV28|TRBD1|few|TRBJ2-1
CASRDLRDRLVRNEQFF
TGTGCCAGCAGGGACCTTAGGGACAGGTTAGTCCGAAATGAGCAGTTCTTC
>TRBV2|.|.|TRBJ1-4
CASKGGYEKLFF
TGTGCCAGCAAGGGAGGGTACGAAAAACTGTTTTTT
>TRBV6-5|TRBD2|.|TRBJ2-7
CASRSTSGGNYEQYF
TGTGCCAGCAGGTCGACTAGCGGGGGGAACTACGAGCAGTACTTC
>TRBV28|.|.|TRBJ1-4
CASSLLGATNEKLFF
TGTGCCAGCAGTTTATTGGGAGCAACTAATGAAAAACTGTTTTTT
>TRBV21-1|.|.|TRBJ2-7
CASSKALAGEVRGEQYF
TGTGCCAGCAGCAAAGCCTTAGCGGGAGAAGTGCGGGGAGAGCAGTACTTC
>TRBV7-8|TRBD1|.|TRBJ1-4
CASSLARWRGQSKLFF
TGTGCCAGCAGCTTAGCGCGGTGGAGGGGGCAAAGCAAACTGTTTTTT
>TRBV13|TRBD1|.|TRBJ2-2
CASSLGGTGNTGELFF
TGTGCCAGCAGCTTAGGGGGGACAGGGAACACCGGGGAGCTGTTTTTT
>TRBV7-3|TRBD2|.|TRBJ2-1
CASSPVGGAFSNEQFF
TGTGCCAGCAGCCCAGTCGGGGGGGCCTTTAGCAATGAGCAGTTCTTC
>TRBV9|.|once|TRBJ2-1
CASSVGGRDRGSYNEQFF
TGTGCCAGCAGCGTCGGGGGTCGAGACAGAGGCTCCTACAATGAGCAGTTCTTC
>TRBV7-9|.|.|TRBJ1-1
CASSLGTGTNTEAFF
TGTGCCAGCAGCTTGGGGACGGGGACTAACACTGAAGCTTTCTTT
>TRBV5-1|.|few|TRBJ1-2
CASSPDSSYGYTF
TGCGCCAGCAGCCCGGACTCTTCCTATGGCTACACCTTC
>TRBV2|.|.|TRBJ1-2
CASIRLFGGYTF
TGTGCCAGCATCCGCCTCTTCGGGGGCTACACCTTC
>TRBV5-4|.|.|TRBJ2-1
CASSLASNEQFF
TGTGCCAGCAGCCTGGCGAGTAATGAGCAGTTCTTC
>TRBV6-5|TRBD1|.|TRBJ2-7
CASSYSTGQGTYEQYF
TGTGCCAGCAGTTACTCCACGGGACAGGGGACCTACGAGCAGTACTTC
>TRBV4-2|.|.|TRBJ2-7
CASSARSTYEQYF
TGTGCCAGCAGCGCCCGTAGCACCTACGAGCAGTACTTC
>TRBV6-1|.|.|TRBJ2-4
CASSDGTPGTQNIQYF
TGTGCCAGCAGTGACGGGACACCGGGCACACAAAACATTCAGTACTTC
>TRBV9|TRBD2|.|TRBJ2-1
CASSVVSGNLYNEQFF
TGTGCCAGCAGCGTAGTTAGCGGGAATCTGTACAATGAGCAGTTCTTC
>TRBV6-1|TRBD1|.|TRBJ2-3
CASRKDRMVADTQYF
TGTGCCAGCAGGAAGGACAGGATGGTTGCAGATACGCAGTATTTT
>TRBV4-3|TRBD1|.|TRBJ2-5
CASSQGDRDQETQYF
TGCGCCAGCAGCCAAGGCGACAGGGACCAAGAGACCCAGTACTTC
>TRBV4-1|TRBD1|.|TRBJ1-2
CASSAPGQDGYTF
TGCGCCAGCAGCGCACCGGGACAGGACGGCTACACCTTC
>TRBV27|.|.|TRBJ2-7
CASSFQQGYYEQYF
TGTGCCAGCAGTTTTCAACAGGGTTACTACGAGCAGTACTTC
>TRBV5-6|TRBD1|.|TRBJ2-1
CASSPAGGWEQFF
TGTGCCAGCAGCCCGGCAGGGGGTTGGGAGCAGTTCTTC
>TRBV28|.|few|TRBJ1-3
CASTPPGRSFGNTIYF
TGTGCCAGCACCCCTCCCGGCAGGTCGTTTGGAAACACCATATATTTT
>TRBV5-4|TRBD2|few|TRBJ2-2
CASRAGLAGTGELFF
TGTGCCAGCAGGGCCGGACTAGCGGGAACCGGGGAGCTGTTTTTT
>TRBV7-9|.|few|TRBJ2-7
CASSLQSGVAYEQYF
TGTGCCAGCAGCTTACAGTCAGGTGTTGCCTACGAGCAGTACTTC
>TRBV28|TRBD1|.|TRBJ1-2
CASRPTGNPPYGYTF
TGTGCCAGCAGACCGACAGGGAATCCACCCTATGGCTACACCTTC
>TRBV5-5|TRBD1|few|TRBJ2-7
CASAFGLGQGLPGPSWEQYF
TGTGCCAGCGCCTTCGGACTGGGACAGGGACTCCCGGGTCCATCTTGGGAGCAGTACTTC
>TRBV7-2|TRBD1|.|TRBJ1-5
CASSLTGGSIQPQHF
TGTGCCAGCAGCCTTACAGGGGGCAGTATTCAGCCCCAGCATTTT
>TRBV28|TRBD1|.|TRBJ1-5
CASRHQGASNQPQHF
TGTGCCAGCAGGCATCAGGGGGCCAGCAATCAGCCCCAGCATTTT
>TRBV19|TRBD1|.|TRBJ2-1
CASSIGSLRDRVHEQFF
TGTGCCAGTAGTATAGGATCACTCCGAGACAGGGTCCATGAGCAGTTCTTC
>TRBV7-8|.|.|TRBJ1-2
CASSQNLGLNGYTF
TGTGCCAGCAGCCAAAATTTGGGACTTAATGGCTACACCTTC
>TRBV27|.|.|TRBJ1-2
CASSFGRHDGYTF
TGTGCCAGCAGTTTCGGCAGACATGATGGCTACACCTTC
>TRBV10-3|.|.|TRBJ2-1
CAIGGSRSYNEQFF
TGTGCCATAGGAGGGTCTCGCTCCTACAATGAGCAGTTCTTC
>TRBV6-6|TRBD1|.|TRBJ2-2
CASSYQRQGARELFF
TGTGCCAGCAGTTACCAAAGACAGGGGGCCCGGGAGCTGTTTTTT
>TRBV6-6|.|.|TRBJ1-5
CASSAGWYQPQHF
TGTGCCAGCTCCGCAGGTTGGTATCAGCCCCAGCATTTT
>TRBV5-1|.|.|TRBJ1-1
CASSFRRPNTEAFF
TGCGCCAGCAGCTTCCGGAGGCCTAACACTGAAGCTTTCTTT
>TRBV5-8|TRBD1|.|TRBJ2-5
CASSFERTGQETQYF
TGTGCCAGCAGCTTCGAACGGACAGGGCAAGAGACCCAGTACTTC
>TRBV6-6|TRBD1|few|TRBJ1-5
CASREDRGRNQPQHF
TGTGCCAGCAGAGAGGACAGGGGACGCAATCAGCCCCAGCATTTT
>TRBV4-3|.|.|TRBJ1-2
CASSQEQTGPNYGYTF
TGCGCCAGCAGCCAAGAACAGACAGGTCCTAACTATGGCTACACCTTC
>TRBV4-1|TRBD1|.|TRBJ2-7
CASSQVHRDSSSYEQYF
TGCGCCAGCAGCCAGGTACACCGGGACAGCTCCTCCTACGAGCAGTACTTC
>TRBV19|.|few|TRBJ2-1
CASSIYSGTSSYNEQFF
TGTGCCAGTAGTATCTATAGCGGAACGAGCTCCTACAATGAGCAGTTCTTC
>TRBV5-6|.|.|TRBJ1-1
CASSLFRMGARGPLEAFF
TGTGCCAGCAGCTTGTTTCGTATGGGGGCGCGGGGGCCACTTGAAGCTTTCTTT
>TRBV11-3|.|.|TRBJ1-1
CASSNTIPEAFF
TGTGCCAGCAGCAATACAATCCCTGAAGCTTTCTTT
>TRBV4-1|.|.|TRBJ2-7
CASSQVYREEQYF
TGCGCCAGCAGCCAAGTTTACCGCGAGGAGCAGTACTTC